Following are 17 T cell receptor beta chains from one sample sequenced in a study of shared clonotypes between healthy human individuals. Repertoires were generated with immunoSEQ multiplex PCR, while TCRdb's copy carries only in-frame clones and drops some. The sample holds about 2 million clones, roughly 95% seen once. The naive CD8 population came from CD45RO-negative cells selected for CCR7, without terminally differentiated effector memory CD45RA+ cells. Sequenced input: naive CD8+ T cells sorted from blood. These receptors were obtained from a young man in good health.

J is TRBJ1-1 and V is TRBV5-1; perhaps TRBD1 as D (5 bases). This CDR3 has 14 amino acids. V was trimmed by 2 bases and J by 3 bases, leaving 11 bases between them. Germline CDR1 and CDR2: SGHRS and YFSETQ. CDR3 coding DNA: TGCGCCAGCAGCTTATGGGGCTGGGACACTGAAGCTTTCTTT. It codes for CASSLWGWDTEAFF.

This clone was observed a single time. V usage is TRBV6-1 and J usage is TRBJ1-1, with D unclear. This CDR3 comprises 8 residues. Germline CDR1 reads MNHNS; CDR2 reads SASEGT. V shed 3 bases and J shed 13 bases, with 3 bases lying between them. This chain's CDR3 is CASSDGFF. DNA of the CDR3: TGTGCCAGCAGTGATGGTTTCTTT.

V and J are TRBV20-1 and TRBJ1-1; 7 positions match TRBD1. The CDR3 length is 10 residues. Germline V gives CDR1 DFQATT, CDR2 SNEGSKA (reference sequence). With V trimmed by 5 bases and J by 6 bases, 0 bases remained unmatched. The CDR3: CSADRAEAFF. The CDR3 DNA sequence: TGCAGTGCTGACAGGGCTGAAGCTTTCTTT.

J is TRBJ2-5 and V is TRBV4-1, with D unclear. The V end lost 4 bases, the J end lost 1 base, and 10 bases lay between the germline ends. The CDR3 spans 14 residues. Germline CDR1 MGHRA, CDR2 YSYEKL. In DNA form, the CDR3 reads TGCGCCAGCAGCCTAAACAGAGCCCAAGAGACCCAGTACTTC. It encodes CASSLNRAQETQYF.

This chain links TRBV16 with TRBJ2-7; D not resolved. This CDR3 is 13 amino acids long. The germline CDR1 and CDR2 sequences are KGHSY and FQNENV. V gave up 2 bases and J gave up 9 bases, with 14 bases separating them. The CDR3 here is CASSQDPVLGQYF. The CDR3 DNA reads as TGTGCCAGCAGCCAAGATCCTGTCCTGGGGCAGTACTTC.

The CDR3 DNA reads TGTGCCAGCAGCTTGTCCCTAGGGGAAGAAGATGGCTACACCTTC. Its translation: CASSLSLGEEDGYTF. The J gene is TRBJ1-2, the V gene TRBV5-6; tentatively, D is TRBD1 (5 bases). V was clipped by 1 base and J by 6 bases, with 16 bases between them. Germline CDR1 and CDR2: SGHDT and YYEEEE. The CDR3 has 15 amino acids.

V usage is TRBV6-1 and J usage is TRBJ2-5; 9 bases match TRBD1. The germline V gene has CDR1 MNHNS and CDR2 SASEGT. Trimming cost V 3 bases and J 5 bases; bases outside gene matches: 4. The CDR3 loop spans 14 amino acids. The CDR3, as DNA: TGTGCCAGCAGTGAGGGACAGGGACTGGAGACCCAGTACTTC. This gives the protein CASSEGQGLETQYF.

With regard to this clone: Other DNA sequences in the sample encode the same CDR3. The J gene is TRBJ2-3, the V gene TRBV2, with 15 bases aligning to TRBD2. The CDR3 totals 17 residues. Germline CDR1 is SNHLY and CDR2 is FYNNEI. Trimming removed 0 bases from V and 3 bases from J; junction bases left unmatched: 1. CDR3 loop: CASSEAGLAGGTDTQYF. CDR3 coding DNA: TGTGCCAGCAGTGAAGCAGGACTAGCGGGGGGGACAGATACGCAGTATTTT.

Regarding this clone: Other nucleotide sequences in the sample specify the same CDR3. This rearrangement joins TRBV7-9 to TRBJ2-3; D call uncertain. Germline V gene data show CDR1 as SEHNR and CDR2 as FQNEAQ (reference sequence). With 5 bases removed from V and 3 bases from J, the gap between germline ends came to 12 bases. The CDR3 spans 14 residues. The CDR3 sequence: CASSPPGSTDTQYF. The DNA of the CDR3 is TGTGCCAGCAGCCCCCCGGGCTCGACAGATACGCAGTATTTT.

DNA of the CDR3: TGCGCCAGCAGCCAAGATCGTGGAGACATCTATGGCTACACCTTC. This encodes CASSQDRGDIYGYTF. The gene calls are TRBV4-3 and TRBJ1-2; D ambiguous. The germline V gene encodes CDR1 LGHNA and CDR2 YSLEER. This CDR3 is built from 15 residues. V lost 0 bases and J lost 4, with 12 bases in between.

The genes are TRBV9 and TRBJ2-7; weak D call: TRBD2 (5 bases). CDR1 is SGDLS and CDR2 is YYNGEE in the germline V gene. This CDR3 spans 13 amino acids. Trimming stripped 2 bases from V and 5 bases from J, with 11 bases between. The CDR3 DNA follows: TGTGCCAGCAGCGTTACGGGAACGAACGAGCAGTACTTC. This translates into CASSVTGTNEQYF. The whole variable domain, remainder taken from reference TRBV9 and TRBJ2-7, is DSGVTQTPKHLITATGQRVTLRCSPRSGDLSVYWYQQSLDQGLQFLIQYYNGEERAKGNILERFSAQQFPDLHSELNLSSLELGDSALYFCASSVTGTNEQYFGPGTRLTVT.

This clone occurred a few times. The V and J genes are TRBV6-5 and TRBJ2-2; 10 bases align to TRBD1. The CDR3 is 14 amino acids. Germline V gene lookup returns CDR1 MNHEY and CDR2 SVGAGI. J gave up 7 bases and V 6 bases, and 5 bases lay outside the gene matches. This CDR3 reads CASSRQGAGGELFF. CDR3 nucleotides: TGTGCCAGCAGCAGACAGGGGGCGGGCGGGGAGCTGTTTTTT.

V gene TRBV7-8 combines with J gene TRBJ2-7, with 7 bases aligning to TRBD1. The CDR3 loop spans 16 amino acids. CDR1 and CDR2 from the germline V gene are SGHVS and FQNEAQ. V lost 1 base to trimming and J lost 2 bases; unmatched junction nucleotides: 8. This chain's CDR3 is CASSLGVADRTYEQYF. CDR3 coding DNA: TGTGCCAGCAGCTTAGGGGTGGCGGACAGGACCTACGAGCAGTACTTC.

A single count supports this clone. The chain recombines TRBV2 with TRBJ2-1, with a tentative D call TRBD2 (5 bases). The ends were cut back, 7 bases at V and 6 bases at J, with 19 bases in the middle. This CDR3 has 15 residues. Per germline, CDR1 SNHLY and CDR2 FYNNEI. The CDR3 DNA is TGTGCCAGCAAGATGAAAGCGGCGAATTCCAATGAGCAGTTCTTC. Residues: CASKMKAANSNEQFF.

V and J are TRBV7-9 and TRBJ1-5, with a possible D match to TRBD1 (5 bases). CDR1 is SEHNR and CDR2 is FQNEAQ in the germline V gene (reference sequence). The CDR3 spans 15 residues. The ends were cut back, 3 bases at V and 0 bases at J, with 9 bases in the middle. For the CDR3, the DNA is TGTGCCAGCAGCTTTTCCCAGGGTAGCAATCAGCCCCAGCATTTT. Its protein product is CASSFSQGSNQPQHF. The whole variable domain, filled in from reference TRBV7-9 and TRBJ1-5, reads DTGVSQNPRHKITKRGQNVTFRCDPISEHNRLYWYRQTLGQGPEFLTYFQNEAQLEKSRLLSDRFSAERPKGSFSTLEIQRTEQGDSAMYLCASSFSQGSNQPQHFGDGTRLSIL.

The rearrangement links TRBV27 to TRBJ1-1, with a possible D match to TRBD1 (6 bases). With 4 bases removed from V and 5 bases from J, the gap between germline ends came to 11 bases. The germline gives CDR1 MNHEY, CDR2 SMNVEV (reference sequence). The CDR3 is 13 amino acids. Written as DNA, the CDR3 is TGTGCCAGCAGTTACGAACAGGGAACTGAAGCTTTCTTT. This encodes CASSYEQGTEAFF.

The V and J genes are TRBV30 and TRBJ2-3, with D maybe TRBD2 (5 bases). Trimming removed 2 bases at V and 6 bases at J, with 18 bases between. The CDR3 is made up of 15 amino acids. CDR1 is GTSNPN and CDR2 is SVGIG in the germline V gene (reference sequence). This chain's CDR3 is CAWSLYSSRGDTQYF. The CDR3 nucleotides read TGTGCCTGGAGTCTGTACTCCAGCAGAGGGGATACGCAGTATTTT.